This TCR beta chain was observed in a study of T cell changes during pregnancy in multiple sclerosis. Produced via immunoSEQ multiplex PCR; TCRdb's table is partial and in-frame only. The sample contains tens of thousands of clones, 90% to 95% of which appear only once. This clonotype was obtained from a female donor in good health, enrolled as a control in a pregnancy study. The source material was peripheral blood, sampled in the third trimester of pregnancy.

The CDR3 DNA follows: TGTGCCAGCAGTTATTCCGGGACAGGCAATCAGCCCCAGCATTTT. Amino acids: CASSYSGTGNQPQHF. V gene TRBV6-5 combines with J gene TRBJ1-5; 7 bases fit TRBD1. CDR3 size: 15 residues. Germline V gene data show CDR1 as MNHEY and CDR2 as SVGAGI. V shed 3 bases, J shed 2 bases, and the junction held 4 bases outside the gene matches.